This TCR beta chain is drawn from a study of cytomegalovirus exposure and HLA in healthy donors. Study outcomes and limitations: Among TCR sequences, most were rare, though some public TCRs appeared in many donors. Reportedly, diagnosis of cytomegalovirus status by the classifier showed high specificity and sensitivity. TCR clusters originating in the first cohort tended to co-occur in the approximately 120 validation repertoires, according to a later analysis. Cytomegalovirus-associated TCR beta chains were listed, numbering around 150.

This CDR3 is 15 amino acids long. Germline V gene sequence: CDR1 KGHSH, CDR2 LQKENI. Trimming stripped 5 bases from V and 5 bases from J, with 16 bases between. Concerning this clone: Its antigen is undetermined.

The method was immunoSEQ multiplex PCR; TCRdb's version includes in-frame clones alone and lacks a portion of them. The sample shows 150,000 to 200,000 clones, roughly nine tenths of them seen only once. The source of this sequence is a woman under 30 in good health and CMV-seropositive. The rearrangement uses TRBV18 and TRBJ1-5; D is possibly TRBD1 (6 bases). What was sequenced was PBMCs. The CDR3 reads CASSMGAGGYQPQHF. DNA for the CDR3: TGTGCCAGCTCAATGGGGGCTGGGGGATATCAGCCCCAGCATTTT.